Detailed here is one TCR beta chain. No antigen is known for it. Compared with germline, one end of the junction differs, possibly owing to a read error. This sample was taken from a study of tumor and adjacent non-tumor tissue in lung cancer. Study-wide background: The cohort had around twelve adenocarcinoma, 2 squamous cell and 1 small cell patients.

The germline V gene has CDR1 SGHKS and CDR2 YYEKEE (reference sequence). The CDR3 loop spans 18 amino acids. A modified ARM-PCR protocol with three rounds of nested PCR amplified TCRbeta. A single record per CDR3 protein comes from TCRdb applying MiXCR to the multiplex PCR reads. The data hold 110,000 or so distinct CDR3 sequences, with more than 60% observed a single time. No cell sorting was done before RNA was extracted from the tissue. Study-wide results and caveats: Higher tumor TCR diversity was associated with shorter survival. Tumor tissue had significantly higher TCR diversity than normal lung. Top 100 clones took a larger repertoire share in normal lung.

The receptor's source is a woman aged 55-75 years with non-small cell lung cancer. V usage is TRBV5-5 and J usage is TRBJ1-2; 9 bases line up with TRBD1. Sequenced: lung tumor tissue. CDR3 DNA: TGTGCCGGCAGCTCGTTTCAAATCACAGGGGGCGCGGGCTATGGCTACACCTTC. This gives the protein CAGSSFQITGGAGYGYTF.